This T cell receptor beta chain was sequenced for a study of T cells in Graves' hyperthyroidism and ophthalmopathy. General study results and limits: The blood repertoire included most of the expanded thyroid clonotypes above 0.001.

This clonotype turned up a few times. What it recognizes is unknown. Trimming took 1 base from V and 1 from J, leaving 8 bases between them. Germline V gives CDR1 MDHEN, CDR2 SYDVKM. CDR3 length: 15 residues. TCR beta CDR3 regions were amplified from RNA. With the HTBI primer set, the TCR CDR3 went through a first round of RT-PCR. TCRdb called the multiplex PCR reads again in MiXCR, with one record for every CDR3 protein. The table includes fewer than 400,000 distinct CDR3 sequences, 15% to 18% detected once. Diagnostic assessment was based on clinical symptoms, serum thyroxine and TRAb, thyroid ultrasound and orbital computed tomography.

The rearrangement joins TRBV28 to TRBJ1-5; D is ambiguous. The sequence came from a woman younger than 35 with Graves' hyperthyroidism that later progressed to Graves' ophthalmopathy. Sequencing was carried out using blood. The CDR3 nucleotides are TGTGCCAGCAGTTTATTAGGGTTGAGCAATCAGCCCCAGCATTTT. It yields the protein CASSLLGLSNQPQHF.